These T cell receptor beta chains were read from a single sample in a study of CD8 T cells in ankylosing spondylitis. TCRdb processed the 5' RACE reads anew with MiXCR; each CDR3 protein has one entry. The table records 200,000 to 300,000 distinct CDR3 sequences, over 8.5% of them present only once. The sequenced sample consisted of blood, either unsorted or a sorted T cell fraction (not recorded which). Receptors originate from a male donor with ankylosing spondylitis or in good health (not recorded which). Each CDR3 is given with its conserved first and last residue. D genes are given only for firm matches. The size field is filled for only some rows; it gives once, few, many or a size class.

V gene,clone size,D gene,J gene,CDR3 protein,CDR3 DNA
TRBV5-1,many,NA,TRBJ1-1,CASSLEGEGTEAFF,TGCGCCAGCAGCCTGGAAGGAGAGGGCACTGAAGCTTTCTTT
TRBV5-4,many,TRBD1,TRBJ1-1,CASSRTGDTEAFF,TGTGCCAGCAGTAGGACAGGGGACACTGAAGCTTTCTTT
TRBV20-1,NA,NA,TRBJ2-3,CSARDPSGPTGTQYF,TGCAGTGCTAGAGATCCCAGCGGTCCCACAGGTACGCAGTATTTT
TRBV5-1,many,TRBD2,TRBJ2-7,CASSLEASGKYEQYF,TGCGCCAGCAGCTTGGAGGCTAGCGGGAAGTACGAGCAGTACTTC
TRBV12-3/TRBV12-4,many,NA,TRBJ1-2,CASSLGQTYGYTF,TGTGCCAGCAGTTTAGGACAGACCTATGGCTACACCTTC
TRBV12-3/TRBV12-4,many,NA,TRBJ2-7,CASRRTRPLASYEQYF,TGTGCCAGCAGGCGGACACGTCCTCTGGCCTCCTACGAGCAGTACTTC
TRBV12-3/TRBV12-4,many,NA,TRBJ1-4,CASREQGYEKLFF,TGTGCCAGCAGGGAACAGGGTTATGAAAAACTGTTTTTT
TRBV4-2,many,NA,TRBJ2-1,CASSPTAPRAPARNSSYNEQFF,TGTGCCAGCAGCCCAACGGCCCCTCGGGCCCCGGCTAGAAACAGCTCCTACAATGAGCAGTTCTTC
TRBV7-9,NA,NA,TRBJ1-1,CASSIAEGIGTEAFF,TGTGCCAGCAGCATAGCGGAGGGGATCGGGACTGAAGCTTTCTTT
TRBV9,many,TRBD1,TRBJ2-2,CASSVVGGTGASGELFF,TGTGCCAGCAGCGTAGTTGGGGGGACAGGGGCATCCGGGGAGCTGTTTTTT
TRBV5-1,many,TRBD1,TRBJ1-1,CASSLAPGGETEAFF,TGCGCCAGCAGCTTGGCCCCAGGGGGTGAAACTGAAGCTTTCTTT
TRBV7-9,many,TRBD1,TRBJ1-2,CASSFRQGGSYTF,TGTGCCAGCAGCTTCAGACAGGGTGGCAGCTACACCTTC
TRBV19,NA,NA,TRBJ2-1,CASSISGRSYNEQFF,TGTGCCAGTAGTATATCTGGGAGGTCCTACAATGAGCAGTTCTTC
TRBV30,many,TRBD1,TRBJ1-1,CAWSVGTGALGTEAFF,TGTGCCTGGAGTGTAGGCACAGGGGCTTTGGGCACTGAAGCTTTCTTT
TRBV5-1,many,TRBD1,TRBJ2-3,CASKTGGTDTQYF,TGCGCCAGTAAGACAGGGGGCACAGATACGCAGTATTTT
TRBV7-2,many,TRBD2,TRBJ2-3,CASSVGLGLAGDTQYF,TGTGCCAGCAGCGTGGGGTTGGGACTAGCGGGAGATACGCAGTATTTT
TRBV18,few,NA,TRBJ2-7,CASSAATYEQYF,TGTGCCAGCTCGGCCGCCACCTACGAGCAGTACTTC
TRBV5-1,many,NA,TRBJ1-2,CASSADGQMVWGYTF,TGCGCCAGCAGCGCGGACGGCCAGATGGTCTGGGGCTACACCTTC
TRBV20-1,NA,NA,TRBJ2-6,CSAEGQTGANVLTF,TGCAGTGCGGAGGGGCAGACTGGGGCCAACGTCCTGACTTTC
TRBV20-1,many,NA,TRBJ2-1,CSARSWPYNEQFF,TGCAGTGCGCGTAGTTGGCCGTACAATGAGCAGTTCTTC
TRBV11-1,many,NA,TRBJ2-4,CASSPQAGQGNIQYF,TGTGCCAGCAGCCCTCAAGCCGGGCAGGGGAACATTCAGTACTTC
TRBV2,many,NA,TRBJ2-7,CASSEVNTYPPYEQYF,TGTGCCAGCAGTGAAGTGAACACCTACCCACCTTACGAGCAGTACTTC
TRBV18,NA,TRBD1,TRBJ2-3,CASSPGTVTDTQYF,TGTGCCAGCTCGCCCGGGACAGTCACAGATACGCAGTATTTT
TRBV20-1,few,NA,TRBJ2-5,CSARDTNQETQYF,TGCAGTGCTAGAGATACTAACCAAGAGACCCAGTACTTC
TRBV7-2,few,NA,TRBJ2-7,CASSLTRPAYEQYF,TGTGCCAGCAGCCTTACCCGCCCGGCCTACGAGCAGTACTTC
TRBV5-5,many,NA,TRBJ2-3,CASSLFGGEGTDTQYF,TGTGCCAGCAGCTTGTTTGGAGGGGAAGGGACAGATACGCAGTATTTT
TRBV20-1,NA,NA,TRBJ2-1,CSAPPARSYNEQFF,TGCAGTGCTCCCCCGGCAAGATCCTACAATGAGCAGTTCTTC
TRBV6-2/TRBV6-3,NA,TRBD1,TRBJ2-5,CASSHGQARRTAQYF,TGTGCCAGCAGCCATGGACAGGCCCGCCGGACGGCCCAGTACTTC
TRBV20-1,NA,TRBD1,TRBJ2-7,CSATNRGVEQYF,TGCAGTGCTACGAACAGGGGTGTCGAGCAGTACTTC
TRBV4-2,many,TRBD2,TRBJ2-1,CASSQDFSGGYNEQFF,TGTGCCAGCAGCCAAGATTTTAGCGGGGGGTACAATGAGCAGTTCTTC
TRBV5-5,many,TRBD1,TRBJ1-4,CASSLYHRGGIPNEKLFF,TGTGCCAGCAGCTTGTACCACAGGGGGGGAATCCCTAATGAAAAACTGTTTTTT
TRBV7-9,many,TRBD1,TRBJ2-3,CASSPGQGAMSTDTQYF,TGTGCCAGCAGCCCTGGACAGGGGGCGATGAGCACAGATACGCAGTATTTT
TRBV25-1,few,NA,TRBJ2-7,CASRETYEQYF,TGTGCCAGCAGGGAAACCTACGAGCAGTACTTC
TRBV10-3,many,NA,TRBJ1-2,CAISELGGYGYTF,TGTGCCATCAGTGAGCTGGGGGGCTATGGCTACACCTTC
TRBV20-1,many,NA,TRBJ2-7,CSARDVGHSYEQYF,TGCAGTGCTAGAGATGTAGGGCACTCCTACGAGCAGTACTTC
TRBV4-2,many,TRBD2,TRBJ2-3,CASSLGLGTDTQYF,TGTGCCAGCAGCTTGGGACTAGGGACAGATACGCAGTATTTT
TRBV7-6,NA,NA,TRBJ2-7,CASSDYTRGEDEQYF,TGTGCCAGCAGCGACTACACGAGGGGGGAGGACGAGCAGTACTTC
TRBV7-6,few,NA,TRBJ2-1,CASSLSGIANEQFF,TGTGCCAGCAGCTTATCGGGCATCGCGAATGAGCAGTTCTTC
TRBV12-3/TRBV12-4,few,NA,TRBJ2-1,CASRPDSLGGNEQFF,TGTGCCAGCAGGCCGGACTCCTTGGGGGGCAATGAGCAGTTCTTC
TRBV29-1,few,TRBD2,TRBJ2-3,CSVDMRTSGMEDTQYF,TGCAGCGTTGACATGAGGACTAGCGGGATGGAAGATACGCAGTATTTT
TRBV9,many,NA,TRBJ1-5,CASSVDWNQPQHF,TGTGCCAGCAGCGTAGATTGGAATCAGCCCCAGCATTTT
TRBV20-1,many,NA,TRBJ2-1,CSASNRRSYNEQFF,TGCAGTGCTTCTAACAGGAGATCCTACAATGAGCAGTTCTTC
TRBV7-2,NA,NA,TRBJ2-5,CASSRGAGTGFETQYF,TGTGCCAGCAGCCGTGGGGCAGGGACTGGTTTTGAGACCCAGTACTTC
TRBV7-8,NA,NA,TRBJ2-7,CASRFGGSYEQYF,TGTGCCAGCAGATTCGGAGGCTCCTACGAGCAGTACTTC
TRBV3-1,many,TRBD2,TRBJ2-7,CASSPFTSGGLQKQYF,TGTGCCAGCAGCCCCTTTACTAGCGGGGGCCTCCAAAAGCAGTACTTC
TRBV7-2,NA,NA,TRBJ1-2,CASSFEEGPSGYTF,TGTGCCAGCAGCTTCGAAGAAGGTCCCTCTGGCTACACCTTC
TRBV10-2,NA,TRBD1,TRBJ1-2,CASDRENYGYTF,TGCGCCAGCGACAGGGAGAACTATGGCTACACCTTC
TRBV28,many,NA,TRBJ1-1,CASTNRVNRNTEAFF,TGTGCCAGCACCAACAGGGTAAATAGGAACACTGAAGCTTTCTTT
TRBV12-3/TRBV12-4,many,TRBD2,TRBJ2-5,CASNVRGGYQETQYF,TGTGCCAGCAATGTGCGGGGGGGCTACCAAGAGACCCAGTACTTC
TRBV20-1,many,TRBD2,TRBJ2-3,CSARGVSGITPSTDTQYF,TGCAGTGCTAGAGGAGTCAGCGGGATCACGCCGAGCACAGATACGCAGTATTTT
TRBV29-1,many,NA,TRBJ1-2,CSVVAQDSKYGYTF,TGCAGCGTTGTAGCGCAGGACAGCAAGTATGGCTACACCTTC
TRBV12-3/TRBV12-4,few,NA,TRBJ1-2,CASSFGGKANYGYTF,TGTGCCAGCAGTTTCGGGGGAAAAGCTAACTATGGCTACACCTTC
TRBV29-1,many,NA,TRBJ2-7,CSARVSYEQYF,TGCAGCGCCCGGGTCTCCTACGAGCAGTACTTC
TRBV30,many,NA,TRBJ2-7,CAWGLSSSYEQYF,TGTGCCTGGGGTCTTTCTAGCTCCTACGAGCAGTACTTC